These 15 T cell receptor beta chains were all obtained from the same sample, sequenced in a study of identifying expanded T cells in peripheral blood. This table comes from immunoSEQ multiplex PCR, and its TCRdb copy is limited to in-frame clones, with some not included. The data contain approximately 120,000 clones, around four fifths of them singletons. The specimen sequenced was blood. The receptors come from a person between 18 and 70 years old in good health.

The rearrangement links TRBV7-3 to TRBJ2-7; 8 bases fit TRBD1. Trimming removed 5 bases from V and 3 bases from J; junction bases left unmatched: 12. The V gene's germline CDR1 is SGHTA and CDR2 FQGTGA. CDR3 length: 16 residues. DNA for the CDR3: TGTGCCAGCAGCACCGAGACAGGGGAGGAAATCTACGAGCAGTACTTC. Amino acids: CASSTETGEEIYEQYF.

In DNA, the CDR3 is TGTGCCAGCAGCGTAGGTCGGAACAGCGCCGGGGAGACCCAGTACTTC. It translates to CASSVGRNSAGETQYF. The chain couples TRBV9 to TRBJ2-5, with D unresolved. This CDR3 spans 16 amino acids. In germline, CDR1 is SGDLS, CDR2 YYNGEE. Trimming cost V 0 bases and J 5 bases, with 17 bases left between them.

The CDR3 region is CASSPDRSGTGELFF. In nucleotides, the CDR3 is TGTGCCAGCAGCCCGGACAGGTCGGGCACCGGGGAGCTGTTTTTT. The chain employs TRBV11-3 and TRBJ2-2, with TRBD1 matching over 7 bases. The V gene's germline CDR1 is SGHNT and CDR2 YENEEA. V gave up 5 bases and J gave up 4 bases; unmatched junction bases: 7. The CDR3 has 15 residues.

The chain has TRBV9 and TRBJ1-6; D perhaps matches TRBD1 (6 bases). Per germline, CDR1 SGDLS and CDR2 YYNGEE. The CDR3 is 18 residues long. Trimming took off 0 bases at V and 0 bases at J, with 13 bases between the two ends. The CDR3 loop is CASSVGLRGSSYNSPLHF. CDR3 in DNA: TGTGCCAGCAGCGTAGGATTGAGGGGGAGCTCCTATAATTCACCCCTCCACTTT.

J is TRBJ1-2 and V is TRBV7-2, with TRBD1 matching 8 bases. The CDR3 sequence is 16 residues long. V was pared by 6 bases and J by 3 bases, with 12 bases of the junction left unmatched. CDR1 and CDR2 (germline): SGHTA, FQGNSA. CDR3 sequence: CASRTATIQGDYGYTF. Here the CDR3 DNA reads TGTGCCAGCAGAACGGCTACGATACAGGGGGACTATGGCTACACCTTC.

The chain recombines TRBV14 with TRBJ2-7, with a possible D match to TRBD1 (5 bases). The CDR3 totals 13 residues. CDR1 and CDR2 from the germline V gene are SGHDN and FVKESK. The V end was cut by 0 bases, the J end by 10 bases, with 13 bases between. CDR3 sequence (DNA): TGTGCCAGCAGCCAAGATCTTGTTAGGGGACAGTACTTC. Amino acid sequence: CASSQDLVRGQYF.

The rearrangement links TRBV10-2 to TRBJ2-3, with D perhaps assigned TRBD1 or TRBD2 (5 bases each). The germline V gene encodes CDR1 WSHSY and CDR2 SAAADI. V was shortened by 0 bases and J by 1 base, with 8 bases between the two germline ends. This CDR3 is 15 amino acids long. Written as DNA, the CDR3 is TGCGCCAGCAGTGAGTCACGGGACCGCACAGATACGCAGTATTTT. Protein sequence: CASSESRDRTDTQYF.

The chain carries TRBV23-1 and TRBJ2-5; D is unclear. TRBV23-1 is annotated as an ORF whose role is uncertain. The V end was cut by 0 bases, the J end by 2 bases, with 34 bases between. The CDR3 contains 23 residues. The DNA for the CDR3 is TGCGCCAGCAGTCAATCGATTAGAAACGGTAACAACAGAGTGCCCCTGTCACAAGAGACCCAGTACTTC. Residues: CASSQSIRNGNNRVPLSQETQYF.

In its sample, this clone was seen once. The chain has TRBV4-3 and TRBJ2-2; TRBD1 matches at 9 bases. Germline V CDR1 and CDR2: LGHNA, YSLEER. The CDR3 is made up of 17 amino acids. Trimming took 0 bases from V and 5 from J; bases not matched to a gene: 7. Here the CDR3 reads CASSQDSTGTGTGELFF. The CDR3 nucleotides are TGCGCCAGCAGCCAAGATTCAACGGGGACAGGGACCGGGGAGCTGTTTTTT.

This clone has a single count. This rearrangement joins TRBV30 to TRBJ2-7, with D unresolved. This CDR3 is built from 18 residues. Germline CDR1 reads GTSNPN; CDR2 reads SVGIG (reference sequence). V was trimmed by 5 bases and J by 0 bases, leaving 26 bases between them. The CDR3 DNA sequence: TGTGCCTGGCTCCCTTTAATACTCGTTGGTCCAGGCTCCTACGAGCAGTACTTC. It encodes CAWLPLILVGPGSYEQYF.

The V and J genes are TRBV19 and TRBJ1-4, with D unclear. The germline V and J ends were trimmed by 3 bases and 7 bases, with 15 bases remaining between them. This CDR3 has 15 amino acids. CDR1 and CDR2 from the germline V gene are LNHDA and SQIVND (reference sequence). The CDR3 reads CASSIPGGRGEKLFF. The CDR3 region has the DNA TGTGCCAGTAGTATCCCCGGAGGGCGGGGTGAAAAACTGTTTTTT. Using reference TRBV19 and TRBJ1-4 for the parts outside the CDR3, the full variable domain is DGGITQSPKYLFRKEGQNVTLSCEQNLNHDAMYWYRQDPGQGLRLIYYSQIVNDFQKGDIAEGYSVSREKKESFPLTVTSAQKNPTAFYLCASSIPGGRGEKLFFGSGTQLSVL.

The J gene is TRBJ2-7, the V gene TRBV7-8; D could derive from TRBD1 or TRBD2 (5 bases each). The CDR3 has 16 residues. Germline V gives CDR1 SGHVS, CDR2 FQNEAQ. The V end lost 4 bases, the J end lost 0 bases, and 16 bases lay between the germline ends. CDR3 coding DNA: TGTGCCAGCAGCTCCCCTCTTTGGGGGAGCTCCTACGAGCAGTACTTC. Translation: CASSSPLWGSSYEQYF.

This chain uses TRBV7-9 with TRBJ1-2; D perhaps matches TRBD1 (6 bases). In germline, CDR1 is SEHNR, CDR2 FQNEAQ (reference sequence). The CDR3 is 14 amino acids. V lost 1 base and J 6 bases, leaving 12 bases between the germline ends. The CDR3 DNA sequence: TGTGCCAGCAGCTTAGGTAACAGGGAAGATGGCTACACCTTC. Translating it yields CASSLGNREDGYTF.

J is TRBJ1-4 and V is TRBV7-2; D not certain. The CDR3 consists of 16 residues. Germline values: CDR1 SGHTA, CDR2 FQGNSA. Between the trimmed V and J ends, which lost 1 base and 5 bases, there was a span of 14 bases. CDR3 DNA: TGTGCCAGCAGCTTAGTTTTGGCGGGGAGGAATGAAAAACTGTTTTTT. It translates to CASSLVLAGRNEKLFF.

The genes are TRBV18 and TRBJ1-5; maybe TRBD1 (6 bases). The germline V gene has CDR1 KGHSH and CDR2 LQKENI. CDR3 length: 16 amino acids. V lost 1 base, J lost 1 base, and 11 bases lay in between. The CDR3 loop is CASSPRTEPSNQPQHF. The CDR3 DNA is TGTGCCAGCTCACCACGGACAGAGCCGAGCAATCAGCCCCAGCATTTT.